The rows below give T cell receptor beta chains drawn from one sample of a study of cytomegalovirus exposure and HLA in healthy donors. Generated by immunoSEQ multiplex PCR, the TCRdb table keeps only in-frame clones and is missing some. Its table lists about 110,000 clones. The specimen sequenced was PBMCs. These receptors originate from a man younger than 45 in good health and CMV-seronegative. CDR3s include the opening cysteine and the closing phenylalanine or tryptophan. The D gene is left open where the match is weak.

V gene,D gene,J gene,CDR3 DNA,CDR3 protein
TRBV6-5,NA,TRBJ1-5,TGTGCCAGCAGGATCCAGGGTCGCGGTCAGCCCCAGCATTTT,CASRIQGRGQPQHF
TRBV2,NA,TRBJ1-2,TGTGCCAGCACATTTAGCGCAGGTACTAACTATGACTACACCTTC,CASTFSAGTNYDYTF
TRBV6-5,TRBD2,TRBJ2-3,TGTGCCAGCAGGTACCGCCAAGCGGGAGTAGAAAATACGCAGTATTTT,CASRYRQAGVENTQYF
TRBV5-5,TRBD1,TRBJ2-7,TGTGCCAGCAGCTTGACGGGACAGGGTCTCTACGAGCAGTACTTC,CASSLTGQGLYEQYF
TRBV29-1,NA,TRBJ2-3,TGCAGCGTTGAGGGCAGCACAGATACGCAGTATTTT,CSVEGSTDTQYF
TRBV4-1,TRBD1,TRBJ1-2,TGCGCCAGCAGCCAGTCCGGGACAGGGGGTTATGGCTACACCTTC,CASSQSGTGGYGYTF
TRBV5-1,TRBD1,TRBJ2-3,TGCGCCAGCACCTCCGGGACAGGGAAGACAGATACGCAGTATTTT,CASTSGTGKTDTQYF
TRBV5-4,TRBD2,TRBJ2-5,TGTGCCAGCAGCTCCCCAGGACTAGCGCGGGAGACCCAGTACTTC,CASSSPGLARETQYF
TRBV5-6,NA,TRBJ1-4,TGTGCCAGCAGCTTGGGCAGGTGGGATGAAAAACTGTTTTTT,CASSLGRWDEKLFF
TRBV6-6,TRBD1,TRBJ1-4,TGTGCCAGCAGTACAACAGGGGGCGACGGTGAAAAACTGTTTTTT,CASSTTGGDGEKLFF
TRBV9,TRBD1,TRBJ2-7,TGTGCCAGCAGCGTTGCCGGGACAGCCTACGAGCAGTACTTC,CASSVAGTAYEQYF
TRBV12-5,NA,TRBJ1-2,TGTGCTAGTGGTTTGGACCGAGCCAATGGCTACACCTTC,CASGLDRANGYTF
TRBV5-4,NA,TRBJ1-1,TGTGCCAGCAGCCCCCAAACAGGGACGAACACTGAAGCTTTCTTT,CASSPQTGTNTEAFF
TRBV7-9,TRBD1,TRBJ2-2,TGTGCCAGCAGCCCCCGGACAGGGTCAAACACCGGGGAGCTGTTTTTT,CASSPRTGSNTGELFF
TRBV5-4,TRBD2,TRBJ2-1,TGTGCCAGCAGCTTGAAGCGGGGGGAAGACAATGAGCAGTTCTTC,CASSLKRGEDNEQFF
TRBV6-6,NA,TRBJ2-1,TGTGCCACCCAGGAGGGCGGCTCCTACAATGAGCAGTTCTTC,CATQEGGSYNEQFF
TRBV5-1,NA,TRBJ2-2,TGCGCCAGCAGCTTGGAATCAGGGGCGACCGGGGAGCTGTTTTTT,CASSLESGATGELFF
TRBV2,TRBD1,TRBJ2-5,TGTGCCAGCAGTGCCCGCAGGGGGCCAACTAGGGTTAAAGAGACCCAGTACTTC,CASSARRGPTRVKETQYF
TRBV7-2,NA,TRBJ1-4,TGTGCCAGCAGCTCCCGCCCCGGGAGAACGGAACTGTTTTTT,CASSSRPGRTELFF
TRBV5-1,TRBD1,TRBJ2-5,TGCGCCAGCAGCCCCTCGCCGTGGACAGGGCGGGAGACCCAGTACTTC,CASSPSPWTGRETQYF
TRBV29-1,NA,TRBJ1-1,TGCAGCGCTATTAACAGGGAGCTAACAACTGAAGCTTTCTTT,CSAINRELTTEAFF
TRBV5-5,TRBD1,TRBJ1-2,TGTGCCAGCAGCTTCCGACAGGGGCCCTTAAATGGCTACACCTTC,CASSFRQGPLNGYTF
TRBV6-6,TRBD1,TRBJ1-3,TGTGCCAGCAGACGGACAGGGGAAGGAAACACCATATATTTT,CASRRTGEGNTIYF
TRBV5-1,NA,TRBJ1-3,TGCGTCAGCAGCTCCTCTACAGGGTATGGTGGAAACACCATATATTTT,CVSSSSTGYGGNTIYF